This TCR beta chain was found in a study of blood T cells in healthy people across ages. Using a J-beta primer mix together with a sample-barcoded 5' primer, a second PCR was run for roughly 7 to 12 cycles. TCRdb independently ran MiXCR on the 5' RACE reads; one entry per CDR3 protein. This table holds roughly 860,000 distinct CDR3 sequences, roughly 60% found once. This clonotype was counted a few times. Total RNA was extracted at no less than 5.5 micrograms per sample. The TCR originated in a man aged 25 to 45 in good health. Source material: blood.

This chain's CDR3 is CASSQEQASYEQYF. The CDR3 bases are TGCGCCAGCAGCCAAGAACAGGCCTCCTACGAGCAGTACTTC. The chain uses TRBV4-3 and TRBJ2-7; D perhaps matches TRBD1 (5 bases). The CDR3 has 14 amino acids. CDR1 is LGHNA, CDR2 YSLEER, per germline. The V gene lost 0 bases and the J gene lost 0 bases, with 6 bases spanning the gap.